This entry lists 30 T cell receptor beta chains sequenced from one sample in a study of T cell repertoires in cytomegalovirus infection. Their cognate antigens are unknown. One entry per CDR3 protein, called by TCRdb with MiXCR from the reads. Here the sample spans about 570,000 distinct CDR3 sequences, almost 40% being singletons. Sequencing used cultured PBMCs, obtained from culture after CMV antigen stimulation. These receptor sequences come from a human donor in good health (CMV status not recorded). Some clones in this sample may be carry-over from other donors' samples.

Only a few counts were recorded for this clonotype. The genes are TRBV7-8 and TRBJ1-1; the match to TRBD1 covers 8 bases. The CDR3 contains 14 residues. The V segment lost 3 bases and the J segment 3 bases; nucleotides outside the gene matches: 3. CDR1 and CDR2 (germline): SGHVS, FQNEAQ. CDR3 in DNA: TGTGCCAGCAGCTTTGCAGGGGGCTACACTGAAGCTTTCTTT. Translated: CASSFAGGYTEAFF. Based on the CDR3 plus reference TRBV7-8 and TRBJ1-1, the full variable domain is GAGVSQSPRYKVAKRGQDVALRCDPISGHVSLFWYQQALGQGPEFLTYFQNEAQLDKSGLPSDRFFAERPEGSVSTLKIQRTQQEDSAVYLCASSFAGGYTEAFFGQGTRLTVV.

V is TRBV30 and J is TRBJ2-1; 8 positions match TRBD1. The CDR3 consists of 16 residues. Trimming cost V 1 base and J 4 bases; bases outside gene matches: 9. Germline V lookup: CDR1 GTSNPN, CDR2 SVGIG (reference sequence). Here the CDR3 DNA reads TGTGCCTGGAGTGGTCACCGACAGGGGTCTTACAATGAGCAGTTCTTC. This gives the protein CAWSGHRQGSYNEQFF.

The chain carries TRBV5-4 and TRBJ1-2; D ambiguous. Per germline, CDR1 SGHNT and CDR2 YYREEE (reference sequence). The V end was cut by 3 bases, the J end by 3 bases, with 12 bases between. This CDR3 is built from 14 residues. The CDR3 region is CASSSDAYDYGYTF. DNA of the CDR3: TGTGCCAGCAGCTCCGACGCTTATGACTATGGCTACACCTTC.

This clonotype was seen more than once but under ten times. J is TRBJ1-4 and V is TRBV7-8, with 10 bases matching TRBD1. V lost 5 bases to trimming and J lost 7 bases; unmatched junction nucleotides: 7. The CDR3 is made up of 15 amino acids. Germline V gives CDR1 SGHVS, CDR2 FQNEAQ. In DNA, the CDR3 is TGTGCCAGCAGCCCGAGGGGACAGGGGCCTGAAAAACTGTTTTTT. It yields the protein CASSPRGQGPEKLFF.

The chain couples TRBV3-1 to TRBJ2-1; the D gene could be TRBD1 or TRBD2 (6 bases each). CDR3 length: 18 residues. Deletions cut 2 bases from V and 4 bases from J, with 21 bases between. Germline loops: CDR1 LGHDT, CDR2 YNNKEL (reference sequence). CDR3 nucleotides: TGTGCCAGCAGCCAACCCTCTTGGGGGGCAGGGCGATACAATGAGCAGTTCTTC. Its translation: CASSQPSWGAGRYNEQFF.

The chain couples TRBV6-1 to TRBJ1-5; D remains unclear. CDR3 length equals 15 residues. Trimming cost V 2 bases and J 1 base, with 9 bases left between them. The germline gives CDR1 MNHNS, CDR2 SASEGT. The CDR3 DNA reads as TGTGCCAGCAGTGAATCGGTAGCCAGCAATCAGCCCCAGCATTTT. Translation: CASSESVASNQPQHF.

V and J are TRBV5-1 and TRBJ2-7, with D possibly matching TRBD2 (7 bases). Deletions cut 5 bases from V and 2 bases from J, with 14 bases between. The CDR3 extends over 14 amino acids. CDR1 is SGHRS, CDR2 YFSETQ, per germline. The CDR3 spells CASRRGAEAYEQYF. The CDR3 nucleotides read TGCGCCAGCAGACGGGGGGCTGAGGCCTACGAGCAGTACTTC.

The sample holds a few counts of this clonotype. The rearrangement joins TRBV28 to TRBJ1-1; D is unclear. CDR3 length equals 11 residues. Germline CDR1 and CDR2: MDHEN and SYDVKM. The ends were cut back, 3 bases at V and 7 bases at J, with 6 bases in the middle. CDR3 sequence: CASSLSLEAFF. The CDR3 region has the DNA TGTGCCAGCAGTTTGAGTCTTGAAGCTTTCTTT.

This clonotype turned up a few times. This chain joins TRBV4-1 and TRBJ2-2; the match to TRBD1 covers 8 bases. The V gene's germline CDR1 is MGHRA and CDR2 YSYEKL. V was pared by 2 bases and J by 6 bases, with 5 bases of the junction left unmatched. The CDR3 is 15 residues long. The CDR3, as DNA: TGCGCCAGCAGCCAACTCAGGGGGCAGGCCGGGGAGCTGTTTTTT. Its protein is CASSQLRGQAGELFF.

This clonotype was counted between two and nine times. V gene TRBV12-3 or TRBV12-4 combines with J gene TRBJ2-5; D is perhaps TRBD1 (6 bases). The CDR3 has 15 residues. Trimming pared 2 bases from V and 4 bases from J, leaving 14 bases between. CDR3 coding DNA: TGTGCCAGCAGTTTATTTGGGGGCCAAACAGAGACCCAGTACTTC. This translates into CASSLFGGQTETQYF.

The V call is TRBV10-3, the J call TRBJ2-1, with TRBD2 matching over 11 bases. CDR1 is ENHRY, CDR2 SYGVKD, per germline. This CDR3 spans 16 amino acids. J was trimmed by 4 bases and V by 7 bases; bases with no gene match: 9. This CDR3 is CAITPRIAGGYNEQFF. DNA for the CDR3: TGTGCCATCACCCCGAGGATAGCGGGGGGGTACAATGAGCAGTTCTTC.

The chain's CDR3 is CAIRNFTGSLSYEQYF. CDR3 nucleotides: TGTGCCATCAGGAACTTCACAGGTTCGCTCTCCTACGAGCAGTACTTC. The genes are TRBV10-3 and TRBJ2-7, with a weak D call TRBD1 (5 bases). CDR1 and CDR2 (germline): ENHRY, SYGVKD. The CDR3 extends over 16 amino acids. The V end lost 6 bases, the J end lost 0 bases, and 18 bases lay between the germline ends.

CDR3 in amino acids: CASSLRGSRDTQYF. The CDR3 bases are TGTGCCAGCAGTCTCAGGGGCTCGAGAGATACGCAGTATTTT. The rearrangement joins TRBV11-3 to TRBJ2-3; D is perhaps TRBD1 (6 bases). V was shortened by 6 bases and J by 5 bases, with 15 bases between the two germline ends. The CDR3 has 14 residues. Germline V gene data show CDR1 as SGHNT and CDR2 as YENEEA.

The chain carries TRBV6-6 and TRBJ2-4, with D perhaps matching TRBD1 (8 bases). The CDR3 loop spans 14 amino acids. Trimming removed 5 bases from V and 7 bases from J, with 15 bases in between. CDR1 is MNHNY and CDR2 is SVGAGI in the germline V gene (reference sequence). In DNA, the CDR3 is TGTGCCAGCAGTAGAGGACAGGGAGGGAACATTCAGTACTTC. This gives the protein CASSRGQGGNIQYF.

Only a few counts were recorded for this clonotype. The chain links TRBV6-1 to TRBJ2-3, with unresolved D. V was cut by 6 bases and J by 0 bases, with 10 bases left in between. CDR1 and CDR2 (germline): MNHNS, SASEGT. The CDR3 length is 14 residues. CDR3 DNA sequence: TGTGCCAGCAGGAGAGAACAGAGCACAGATACGCAGTATTTT. It encodes CASRREQSTDTQYF.

The chain joins TRBV19 to TRBJ2-2; D unresolved. The CDR3 extends over 11 amino acids. Germline-derived CDR1 and CDR2 are LNHDA and SQIVND (reference sequence). The V and J ends lost 6 bases and 8 bases respectively, with 7 bases between them. In DNA form, the CDR3 reads TGTGCCAGTAGCGTAACTGGGGAGCTGTTTTTT. Translating gives CASSVTGELFF.

The chain carries TRBV7-8 and TRBJ1-1; 8 positions match TRBD1. J was trimmed by 4 bases and V by 1 base; bases with no gene match: 8. CDR1 is SGHVS and CDR2 is FQNEAQ in the germline V gene. The CDR3 is made up of 16 amino acids. Here the CDR3 reads CASSLVGRGQGTEAFF. CDR3 bases: TGTGCCAGCAGCTTAGTTGGCAGGGGGCAAGGCACTGAAGCTTTCTTT.

This clonotype was seen more than once but under ten times. This chain connects TRBV4-1 to TRBJ2-7; 8 bases map to TRBD2. The CDR3 covers 15 residues. J was trimmed by 3 bases and V by 2 bases; bases with no gene match: 6. Germline V gene sequence: CDR1 MGHRA, CDR2 YSYEKL. CDR3 bases: TGCGCCAGCAGCCAATACAGCGGGGGAAGCTACGAGCAGTACTTC. This codes for CASSQYSGGSYEQYF.

V usage is TRBV5-1 and J usage is TRBJ2-7; 8 bases agree with TRBD2. Germline lookup yields CDR1 SGHRS and CDR2 YFSETQ. The V and J ends lost 6 bases and 3 bases, in that order; junction bases with no gene match: 11. This CDR3 spans 15 amino acids. CDR3 nucleotide sequence: TGCGCCAGCAACTTTGGACCGGGGGGGAACTACGAGCAGTACTTC. This gives the protein CASNFGPGGNYEQYF.

This clonotype has only a few counts. The chain couples TRBV11-2 to TRBJ2-7; D is tentatively TRBD1 or TRBD2 (5 bases each). Germline-derived CDR1 and CDR2 are SGHAT and FQNNGV. The CDR3 length is 15 residues. V lost 4 bases, J lost 3 bases, and 16 bases lay in between. CDR3 bases: TGTGCCAGCAGCTCCCCCGGGACGGAATACTACGAGCAGTACTTC. Protein product: CASSSPGTEYYEQYF.

The table lists this clonotype with a few counts. The rearrangement links TRBV10-3 to TRBJ2-2; the match to TRBD2 covers 7 bases. This CDR3 region has 16 residues. Per the germline V gene, CDR1 is ENHRY and CDR2 is SYGVKD. Trimming removed 0 bases from V and 5 bases from J; junction bases left unmatched: 6. DNA for the CDR3: TGTGCCATCAGTGAGTCGGGCGGGAGCGGGACCGGGGAGCTGTTTTTT. This gives the protein CAISESGGSGTGELFF.

This chain links TRBV5-6 with TRBJ2-5, with 11 bases matching TRBD2. V was clipped by 4 bases and J by 7 bases; unmatched bases: 12. Per germline, CDR1 SGHDT and CDR2 YYEEEE. The CDR3 consists of 16 residues. The CDR3 DNA reads TGTGCCAGCAGCGGAATGACTAGCGGGACAAGCGGGACCCAGTACTTC. Its translation: CASSGMTSGTSGTQYF.

This clonotype has ten or more counts. The V and J genes are TRBV7-2 and TRBJ2-2; 7 positions match TRBD2. Per the germline V gene, CDR1 is SGHTA and CDR2 is FQGNSA. Trimming cost V 0 bases and J 1 base; bases outside gene matches: 8. CDR3 length equals 18 residues. The CDR3 here is CASSLALLASGNTGELFF. In nucleotides, the CDR3 is TGTGCCAGCAGCTTAGCCCTCTTGGCTAGCGGGAACACCGGGGAGCTGTTTTTT.

The chain joins TRBV7-9 to TRBJ2-1; 8 bases align to TRBD2. The CDR3 spans 19 residues. Germline V CDR1 and CDR2: SEHNR, FQNEAQ (reference sequence). V trimming: 1 base; J trimming: 0 bases; junction bases outside the gene matches: 11. The CDR3 sequence is CASSLVPSSGQTSYNEQFF. CDR3 coding DNA: TGTGCCAGCAGCTTAGTCCCATCTAGCGGGCAAACCTCCTACAATGAGCAGTTCTTC.

This clonotype was detected ten times or more. This chain connects TRBV7-2 to TRBJ2-5; no definite D call. Germline V lookup: CDR1 SGHTA, CDR2 FQGNSA. This CDR3 contains 13 residues. V was clipped by 2 bases and J by 2 bases, with 6 bases between them. The CDR3: CASSLLRQETQYF. Here the CDR3 DNA reads TGTGCCAGCAGCTTATTGCGGCAAGAGACCCAGTACTTC.

The chain joins TRBV10-3 to TRBJ2-1; D perhaps matches TRBD2 (5 bases). This CDR3 region has 15 residues. CDR1 ENHRY and CDR2 SYGVKD come from the germline V gene. Trimming shortened V by 4 bases and J by 4 bases, and 14 bases separated the two germline ends. The CDR3 sequence: CAISGHGGRYNEQFF. The CDR3 bases are TGTGCCATCAGTGGCCATGGAGGACGATACAATGAGCAGTTCTTC.

This chain connects TRBV6-1 to TRBJ1-5; D unclear. V was clipped by 0 bases and J by 7 bases, with 13 bases between them. The CDR3 covers 15 residues. Germline values: CDR1 MNHNS, CDR2 SASEGT. The CDR3 loop reads CASSEAAETGQPQHF. Here the CDR3 DNA reads TGTGCCAGCAGTGAAGCGGCCGAGACGGGCCAGCCCCAGCATTTT.

The chain links TRBV7-6 to TRBJ1-4, with D tentatively TRBD1 (5 bases). CDR1 SGHVS and CDR2 FNYEAQ come from the germline V gene. Between the trimmed V and J ends, which lost 1 base and 8 bases, there was a span of 23 bases. The length of the CDR3 is 18 residues. CDR3: CASSLEPPGGPWEEKLFF. CDR3 coding DNA: TGTGCCAGCAGCTTAGAACCCCCCGGGGGACCATGGGAGGAAAAACTGTTTTTT.

This clonotype was recorded a few times. The chain joins TRBV7-2 to TRBJ1-5; D unclear. Germline CDR1 reads SGHTA; CDR2 reads FQGNSA. The CDR3 spans 14 residues. With 1 base removed from V and 11 bases from J, the gap between germline ends came to 15 bases. The CDR3 is CASSLVDWSQAQHF. The CDR3 coding sequence is TGTGCCAGCAGCTTAGTCGATTGGAGCCAGGCCCAGCATTTT.

This clonotype was seen a handful of times. J is TRBJ2-5 and V is TRBV7-2; 8 bases are shared with TRBD2. This CDR3 has 16 residues. V shed 3 bases, J shed 5 bases, and the junction held 11 bases outside the gene matches. Germline V gene lookup returns CDR1 SGHTA and CDR2 FQGNSA. The CDR3 DNA follows: TGTGCCAGCAGCTTGCTAGCGGGTGGGAGCGGGGAGACCCAGTACTTC. This translates into CASSLLAGGSGETQYF.